The 5 T cell receptor beta chains presented below share a single source sample, sequenced in a study of OX40 agonist ivuxolimab in advanced cancers. The repertoire was sequenced with immunoSEQ multiplex PCR; TCRdb's copy has only in-frame clones and lacks some. The sample lists 70,000 to 95,000 clones, about nine tenths occurring once. The sample in question was CD4+ or CD8+ T cells sorted from blood, obtained in a trial of the OX40 agonist ivuxolimab. The receptors derive from an adult with an advanced solid tumor such as melanoma, head and neck, liver or kidney cancer.

In regard to this clone: This sample includes further DNA sequences coding for the same CDR3. This chain joins TRBV19 and TRBJ1-1; the D is unclear. Trimming pared 3 bases from V and 1 base from J, leaving 9 bases between. The CDR3 runs 14 residues. CDR1 and CDR2 from the germline V gene are LNHDA and SQIVND (reference sequence). CDR3 region: CASSISAGNTEAFF. The CDR3 DNA is TGTGCCAGTAGTATCAGCGCAGGGAACACTGAAGCTTTCTTT.

The rearrangement uses TRBV4-1 and TRBJ1-6, with 7 bases identical to TRBD1. The CDR3 loop spans 15 amino acids. The germline gives CDR1 MGHRA, CDR2 YSYEKL. The V and J ends lost 4 bases and 9 bases, in that order; junction bases with no gene match: 9. CDR3 loop: CASSLGTVSGSPLHF. DNA for the CDR3: TGCGCCAGCAGCCTCGGGACAGTTAGTGGTTCACCCCTCCACTTT.

The chain is built from TRBV19 and TRBJ2-7, with 9 nucleotides matching TRBD1. The germline V gene encodes CDR1 LNHDA and CDR2 SQIVND (reference sequence). The CDR3 is 11 residues long. The CDR3 reads CSRGQGNEQYF. The CDR3, as DNA: TGTTCGAGGGGACAGGGAAACGAGCAGTACTTC. Based on the CDR3 plus reference TRBV19 and TRBJ2-7, the full variable domain is DGGITQSPKYLFRKEGQNVTLSCEQNLNHDAMYWYRQDPGQGLRLIYYSQIVNDFQKGDIAEGYSVSREKKESFPLTVTSAQKNPTAFYLCSRGQGNEQYFGPGTRLTVT.

The rearrangement links TRBV27 to TRBJ2-5, with D perhaps TRBD2 (5 bases). Germline loops: CDR1 MNHEY, CDR2 SMNVEV (reference sequence). V shed 2 bases and J shed 8 bases, with 18 bases lying between them. This CDR3 has 15 residues. The chain's CDR3 is CASSLGRGVTGTQYF. DNA for the CDR3: TGTGCCAGCAGTTTAGGACGGGGAGTGACGGGCACCCAGTACTTC.

The chain is built from TRBV29-1 and TRBJ1-6; D not certain. Germline V gene data show CDR1 as SQVTM and CDR2 as ANQGSEA. V lost 7 bases, J lost 0 bases, and 13 bases lay in between. The CDR3 has 15 residues. CDR3 sequence: CSATTGSSYNSPLHF. The CDR3 DNA follows: TGCAGCGCAACCACTGGTAGCTCCTATAATTCACCCCTCCACTTT.